One and the same sample provided the 2 T cell receptor beta chains below, sequenced in a study of sequential checkpoint blockade in melanoma. The assay was immunoSEQ multiplex PCR, and TCRdb's table has in-frame clones only and misses some. The sample yields a few thousand clones, less than 20% seen once. Regarding treatment: randomized to nivolumab then ipilimumab (arm A) or the reverse (arm B). The specimen comprised tumor tissue (inferred from file names), sampled from a patient given nivolumab and ipilimumab in sequence. Every receptor here comes from a human donor with melanoma.

The gene calls are TRBV5-1 and TRBJ2-5; TRBD1 aligns across 8 bases. CDR1 SGHRS and CDR2 YFSETQ come from the germline V gene. Trimming took 4 bases from V and 5 from J; bases not matched to a gene: 7. The length of the CDR3 is 14 residues. CDR3 protein: CASSKTGGQETQYF. The DNA of the CDR3 is TGCGCCAGCAGCAAAACAGGGGGGCAGGAGACCCAGTACTTC.

This clone has ten or more counts. The chain carries TRBV6-8 and TRBJ2-3, with D unclear. With 11 bases removed from V and 0 bases from J, the gap between germline ends came to 15 bases. CDR1 is MNHGY, CDR2 SAAAGT, per germline. The CDR3 consists of 14 residues. Here the CDR3 DNA reads TGTGCCCTAAAGGAACAGCCTAGCACAGATACGCAGTATTTT. Translated, it gives CALKEQPSTDTQYF.